This T cell receptor (beta chain) is from a study of blood T cells in healthy people across ages. General study results and limits: Across the age range, TCR beta diversity per million T cells fell in a roughly linear way.

Alongside a J-beta primer mix, a sample-barcoded 5' primer served in a second PCR lasting about 7 to 12 cycles. Each cDNA molecule carried a tag from a template-switch adaptor that contained 12 random nucleotides. Every sample returned 2.5 million or more CDR3-containing paired-end reads. TCRdb used MiXCR to reprocess the 5' RACE reads, holding one entry per CDR3 protein. The data show roughly 790,000 distinct CDR3 sequences, around 40% seen once. A remark on this clonotype: What it binds is not known.

The sequencing input was blood. The sequence was obtained from a woman between 55 and 75 years old in good health.

This CDR3 is CSVRPSNEKLFF. The DNA for the CDR3 is TGCAGCGTGCGGCCCTCTAATGAAAAACTGTTTTTT. The chain recombines TRBV29-1 with TRBJ1-4; no reliable D call. This CDR3 spans 12 amino acids. Between the trimmed V and J ends, which lost 6 bases and 3 bases, there was a span of 8 bases. Germline loops: CDR1 SQVTM, CDR2 ANQGSEA.